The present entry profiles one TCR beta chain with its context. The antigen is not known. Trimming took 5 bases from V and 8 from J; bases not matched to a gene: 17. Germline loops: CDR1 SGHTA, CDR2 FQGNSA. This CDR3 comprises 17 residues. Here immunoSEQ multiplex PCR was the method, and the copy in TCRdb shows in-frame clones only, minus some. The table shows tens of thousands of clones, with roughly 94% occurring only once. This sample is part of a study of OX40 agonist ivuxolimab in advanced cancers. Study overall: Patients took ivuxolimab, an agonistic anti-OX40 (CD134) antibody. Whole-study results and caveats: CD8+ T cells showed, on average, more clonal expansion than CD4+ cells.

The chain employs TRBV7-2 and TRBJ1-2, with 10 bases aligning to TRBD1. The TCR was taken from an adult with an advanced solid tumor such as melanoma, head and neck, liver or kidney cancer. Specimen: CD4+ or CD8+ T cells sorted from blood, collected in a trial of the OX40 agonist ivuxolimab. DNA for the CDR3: TGTGCCAGCAGCCCCAACCCCGTTTGGGACAGGGGCGGGGGCTACACCTTC. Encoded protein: CASSPNPVWDRGGGYTF.